This TCR beta chain was identified in a study of T cells after yellow fever vaccination. A single record per CDR3 protein comes from TCRdb applying MiXCR to the 5' RACE reads. Here the sample spans about 160,000 distinct CDR3 sequences, 5.5% to 7.5% being singletons. Germline-derived CDR1 and CDR2 are MNHNY and SVGAGI (reference sequence). The CDR3 sequence is 13 residues long. Trimming pared 0 bases from V and 3 bases from J, leaving 5 bases between. The table lists this clonotype with many counts. The V and J genes are TRBV6-6 and TRBJ2-5, with no clear D. The material sequenced was CD4+ T cells sorted from PBMCs, taken about 5 days after the first yellow fever vaccination. The clonotype originates from a man between 18 and 29 years old who received the YFV17D yellow fever vaccine. CDR3 in DNA: TGTGCCAGCAGTTACTCGCCCGAAGAGACCCAGTACTTC. It yields the protein CASSYSPEETQYF.